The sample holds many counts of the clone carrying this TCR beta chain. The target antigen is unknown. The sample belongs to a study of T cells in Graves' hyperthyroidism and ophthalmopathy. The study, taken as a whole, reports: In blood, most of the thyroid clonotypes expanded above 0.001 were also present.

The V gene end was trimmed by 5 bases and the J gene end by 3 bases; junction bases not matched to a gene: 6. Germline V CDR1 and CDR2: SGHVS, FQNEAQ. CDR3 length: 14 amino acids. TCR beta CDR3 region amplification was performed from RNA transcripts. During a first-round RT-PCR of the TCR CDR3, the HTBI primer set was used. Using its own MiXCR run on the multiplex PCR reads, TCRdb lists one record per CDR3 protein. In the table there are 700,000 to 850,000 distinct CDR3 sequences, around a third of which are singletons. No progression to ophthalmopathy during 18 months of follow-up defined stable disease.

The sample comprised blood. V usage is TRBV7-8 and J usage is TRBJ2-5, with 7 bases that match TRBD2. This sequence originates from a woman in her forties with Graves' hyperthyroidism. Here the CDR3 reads CASSPGTTKETQYF. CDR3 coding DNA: TGTGCCAGCAGCCCGGGGACTACCAAAGAGACCCAGTACTTC.